One and the same sample provided the 19 T cell receptor beta chains below, sequenced in a study of blood T cell repertoires in COVID-19. Profiled with immunoSEQ multiplex PCR; TCRdb holds only in-frame clones, not every one. Here the sample spans tens of thousands of clones, just over 85% being singletons. The sequencing input was peripheral blood. The receptors were sampled from a man under 40 with acute or convalescent COVID-19.

This chain uses TRBV20-1 with TRBJ2-5; D may be TRBD2 (5 bases). Trimming took 3 bases from V and 1 from J, leaving 15 bases between them. The germline V gene encodes CDR1 DFQATT and CDR2 SNEGSKA (reference sequence). The CDR3 is 15 amino acids. CDR3 DNA sequence: TGCAGTGCTAGTAGGGTCGGTCGGGGCCAAGAGACCCAGTACTTC. Translating it yields CSASRVGRGQETQYF.

This chain uses TRBV7-2 with TRBJ1-2; D remains ambiguous. CDR3 length: 17 residues. Germline loops: CDR1 SGHTA, CDR2 FQGNSA. Trimming pared 1 base from V and 4 bases from J, leaving 19 bases between. For the CDR3, the DNA is TGTGCCAGCAGCTTAGTAGGTGGCCAGCTCCAGCGCTATGGCTACACCTTC. Its protein product is CASSLVGGQLQRYGYTF. The whole variable domain, remainder taken from reference TRBV7-2 and TRBJ1-2, is GAGVSQSPSNKVTEKGKDVELRCDPISGHTALYWYRQSLGQGLEFLIYFQGNSAPDKSGLPSDRFSAERTGGSVSTLTIQRTQQEDSAVYLCASSLVGGQLQRYGYTFGSGTRLTVV.

V is TRBV5-4 and J is TRBJ2-5; 14 nucleotides agree with TRBD2. The ends lost 4 bases at V and 5 bases at J; junction bases unmatched: 4. Germline assignment: CDR1 SGHNT and CDR2 YYREEE (reference sequence). This CDR3 comprises 15 residues. CDR3 protein: CASSPRTSGGETQYF. The CDR3 nucleotides are TGTGCCAGCAGCCCAAGGACTAGCGGGGGGGAGACCCAGTACTTC.

V and J are TRBV2 and TRBJ1-2; weak D call: TRBD1 (5 bases). Between the trimmed V and J ends, which lost 3 bases and 8 bases, there was a span of 13 bases. Germline-derived CDR1 and CDR2 are SNHLY and FYNNEI. The CDR3 contains 13 residues. CDR3 nucleotides: TGTGCCAGCAGTGAGAGCAGGGTGGAAGGCTACACCTTC. Translated, it gives CASSESRVEGYTF.

The chain is built from TRBV28 and TRBJ2-5, with 7 bases lining up with TRBD2. Trimming removed 5 bases from V and 5 bases from J; junction bases left unmatched: 11. The CDR3 consists of 15 residues. The germline V gene encodes CDR1 MDHEN and CDR2 SYDVKM. In nucleotides, the CDR3 is TGTGCCAGCAGTGCCTCCGGGACTATGCCCGAGACCCAGTACTTC. The encoded protein is CASSASGTMPETQYF.

The genes are TRBV19 and TRBJ1-5; perhaps TRBD1 as D (5 bases). Trimming left V 1 base short and J 3 bases short, with 7 bases between. The CDR3 sequence is 14 residues long. Germline loops: CDR1 LNHDA, CDR2 SQIVND (reference sequence). CDR3 DNA: TGTGCCAGTAGTATAGGACAGTACAATCAGCCCCAGCATTTT. Amino acids: CASSIGQYNQPQHF.

The genes are TRBV18 and TRBJ1-2, with 11 bases aligning to TRBD1. Germline V gives CDR1 KGHSH, CDR2 LQKENI. The V gene end was trimmed by 4 bases and the J gene end by 6 bases; junction bases not matched to a gene: 7. The CDR3 sequence is 15 residues long. The chain's CDR3 is CASSLTRTGGHGYTF. The CDR3 DNA reads TGTGCCAGCTCACTTACCCGGACAGGGGGCCATGGCTACACCTTC.

The chain combines TRBV19 with TRBJ1-1; 7 bases map to TRBD1. The CDR3 extends over 17 amino acids. Trimming removed 5 bases from V and 0 bases from J; junction bases left unmatched: 12. The germline V gene has CDR1 LNHDA and CDR2 SQIVND (reference sequence). The chain's CDR3 is CASSSGTANPMNTEAFF. Written as DNA, the CDR3 is TGTGCCAGTAGTTCCGGGACAGCAAATCCCATGAACACTGAAGCTTTCTTT.

The chain carries TRBV18 and TRBJ2-6; 8 nucleotides agree with TRBD1. Germline-derived CDR1 and CDR2 are KGHSH and LQKENI. CDR3 length: 17 residues. Trimming cost V 5 bases and J 3 bases; bases outside gene matches: 9. The CDR3 loop is CASSARQGSYGANVLTF. The CDR3 nucleotides read TGTGCCAGCTCAGCCCGACAGGGGTCATATGGGGCCAACGTCCTGACTTTC.

The chain has TRBV7-9 and TRBJ1-2; D is unclear. Trimming removed 1 base at V and 5 bases at J, with 8 bases between. CDR3 length equals 13 residues. The germline V gene has CDR1 SEHNR and CDR2 FQNEAQ (reference sequence). The CDR3 coding sequence is TGTGCCAGCAGCTTAGAACAGTTTTATGGCTACACCTTC. It yields the protein CASSLEQFYGYTF.

The chain recombines TRBV2 with TRBJ2-5; D unresolved. This CDR3 region has 14 residues. CDR1 and CDR2 from the germline V gene are SNHLY and FYNNEI. Trimming removed 1 base at V and 2 bases at J, with 8 bases between. CDR3 sequence: CASSEVPLQETQYF. The CDR3 coding sequence is TGTGCCAGCAGTGAAGTCCCGCTACAAGAGACCCAGTACTTC.

The chain recombines TRBV19 with TRBJ1-4; D possibly corresponds to TRBD1 (6 bases). The V gene's germline CDR1 is LNHDA and CDR2 SQIVND (reference sequence). CDR3 size: 17 residues. V was trimmed by 3 bases and J by 6 bases, leaving 20 bases between them. The CDR3 sequence: CASSIQGTGKGDEKLFF. The CDR3 bases are TGTGCCAGTAGTATCCAGGGCACAGGGAAAGGGGATGAAAAACTGTTTTTT. Combining the CDR3 with reference TRBV19 and TRBJ1-4 gives the whole variable domain DGGITQSPKYLFRKEGQNVTLSCEQNLNHDAMYWYRQDPGQGLRLIYYSQIVNDFQKGDIAEGYSVSREKKESFPLTVTSAQKNPTAFYLCASSIQGTGKGDEKLFFGSGTQLSVL.

This chain uses TRBV19 with TRBJ2-3; D is undetermined. Trimming removed 5 bases from V and 0 bases from J, with 18 bases in between. CDR1 is LNHDA, CDR2 SQIVND, per germline (reference sequence). The CDR3 sequence is 17 residues long. CDR3: CASSLRAARSSTDTQYF. CDR3 coding DNA: TGTGCCAGTAGTTTACGTGCGGCTAGATCTAGCACAGATACGCAGTATTTT.

The V and J genes are TRBV2 and TRBJ1-4; D is uncertain. The CDR3 extends over 14 amino acids. Germline assignment: CDR1 SNHLY and CDR2 FYNNEI. The ends were cut back, 2 bases at V and 8 bases at J, with 12 bases in the middle. The CDR3, as DNA: TGTGCCAGCAGTGAATCGCACAGTCCCGAAAAACTGTTTTTT. It yields the protein CASSESHSPEKLFF.

By share of the sample, this clone is medium-sized. In DNA, the CDR3 is TGTGCCAGCTCCCTAAAATTCCCGACGAACACCGGGGAGCTGTTTTTT. It specifies CASSLKFPTNTGELFF. The rearrangement links TRBV18 to TRBJ2-2; D is unclear. The germline V and J ends were trimmed by 6 bases and 0 bases, with 14 bases remaining between them. Germline V gene data show CDR1 as KGHSH and CDR2 as LQKENI. The CDR3 totals 16 residues.

The table lists this clone with a count of one. V gene TRBV12-3 or TRBV12-4 combines with J gene TRBJ1-1, with D hard to call. V dropped 5 bases and J dropped 2 bases, with 6 bases sitting between them. CDR3 length equals 12 residues. The CDR3 DNA is TGTGCCAGCAGTACTTATAACACTGAAGCTTTCTTT. It translates to CASSTYNTEAFF.

This chain uses TRBV13 with TRBJ2-3, with 8 bases lining up with TRBD2. J lost 4 bases, V lost 3 bases, and 12 bases had no gene match. The CDR3 runs to 17 residues. Per germline, CDR1 PRHDT and CDR2 FYEKMQ (reference sequence). This CDR3 is CASSFLRGGGGADTQYF. The CDR3, as DNA: TGTGCCAGCAGCTTCCTTCGGGGGGGAGGCGGCGCAGATACGCAGTATTTT.

This chain connects TRBV3-1 (or the pseudogene TRBV3-2) to TRBJ2-7; 7 bases line up with TRBD2. Germline CDR1 reads LGHDT; CDR2 reads YNNKEL (reference sequence). This CDR3 comprises 16 residues. V was clipped by 1 base and J by 4 bases; unmatched bases: 10. This CDR3 reads CASSQASRDYPYEQYF. The CDR3 nucleotides are TGTGCCAGCAGCCAAGCAAGCCGGGACTATCCGTACGAGCAGTACTTC.

The chain combines TRBV12-5 with TRBJ1-1; weak D call: TRBD1 (5 bases). This CDR3 spans 13 amino acids. V was cut by 2 bases and J by 6 bases, with 10 bases left in between. CDR1 LGHNT and CDR2 FRNRAP come from the germline V gene. Written as DNA, the CDR3 is TGTGCTAGTGGTTTGCGGTCGGGGGCTGAAGCTTTCTTT. Translation: CASGLRSGAEAFF.